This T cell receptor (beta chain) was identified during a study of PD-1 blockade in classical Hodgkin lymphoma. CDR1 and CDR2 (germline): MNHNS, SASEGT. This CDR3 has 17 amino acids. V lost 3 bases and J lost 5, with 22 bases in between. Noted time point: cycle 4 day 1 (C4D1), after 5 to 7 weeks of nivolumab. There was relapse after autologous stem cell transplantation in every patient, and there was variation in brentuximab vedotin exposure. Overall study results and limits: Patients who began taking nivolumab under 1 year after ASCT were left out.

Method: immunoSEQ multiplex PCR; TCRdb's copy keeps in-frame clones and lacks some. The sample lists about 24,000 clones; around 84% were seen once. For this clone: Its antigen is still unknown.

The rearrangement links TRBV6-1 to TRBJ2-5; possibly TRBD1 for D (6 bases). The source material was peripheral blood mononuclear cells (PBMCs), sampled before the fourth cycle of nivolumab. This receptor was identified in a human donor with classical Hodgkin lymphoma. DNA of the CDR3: TGTGCCAGCAGTGACGACACAGGGACGGACACCTCGGAGACCCAGTACTTC. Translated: CASSDDTGTDTSETQYF.